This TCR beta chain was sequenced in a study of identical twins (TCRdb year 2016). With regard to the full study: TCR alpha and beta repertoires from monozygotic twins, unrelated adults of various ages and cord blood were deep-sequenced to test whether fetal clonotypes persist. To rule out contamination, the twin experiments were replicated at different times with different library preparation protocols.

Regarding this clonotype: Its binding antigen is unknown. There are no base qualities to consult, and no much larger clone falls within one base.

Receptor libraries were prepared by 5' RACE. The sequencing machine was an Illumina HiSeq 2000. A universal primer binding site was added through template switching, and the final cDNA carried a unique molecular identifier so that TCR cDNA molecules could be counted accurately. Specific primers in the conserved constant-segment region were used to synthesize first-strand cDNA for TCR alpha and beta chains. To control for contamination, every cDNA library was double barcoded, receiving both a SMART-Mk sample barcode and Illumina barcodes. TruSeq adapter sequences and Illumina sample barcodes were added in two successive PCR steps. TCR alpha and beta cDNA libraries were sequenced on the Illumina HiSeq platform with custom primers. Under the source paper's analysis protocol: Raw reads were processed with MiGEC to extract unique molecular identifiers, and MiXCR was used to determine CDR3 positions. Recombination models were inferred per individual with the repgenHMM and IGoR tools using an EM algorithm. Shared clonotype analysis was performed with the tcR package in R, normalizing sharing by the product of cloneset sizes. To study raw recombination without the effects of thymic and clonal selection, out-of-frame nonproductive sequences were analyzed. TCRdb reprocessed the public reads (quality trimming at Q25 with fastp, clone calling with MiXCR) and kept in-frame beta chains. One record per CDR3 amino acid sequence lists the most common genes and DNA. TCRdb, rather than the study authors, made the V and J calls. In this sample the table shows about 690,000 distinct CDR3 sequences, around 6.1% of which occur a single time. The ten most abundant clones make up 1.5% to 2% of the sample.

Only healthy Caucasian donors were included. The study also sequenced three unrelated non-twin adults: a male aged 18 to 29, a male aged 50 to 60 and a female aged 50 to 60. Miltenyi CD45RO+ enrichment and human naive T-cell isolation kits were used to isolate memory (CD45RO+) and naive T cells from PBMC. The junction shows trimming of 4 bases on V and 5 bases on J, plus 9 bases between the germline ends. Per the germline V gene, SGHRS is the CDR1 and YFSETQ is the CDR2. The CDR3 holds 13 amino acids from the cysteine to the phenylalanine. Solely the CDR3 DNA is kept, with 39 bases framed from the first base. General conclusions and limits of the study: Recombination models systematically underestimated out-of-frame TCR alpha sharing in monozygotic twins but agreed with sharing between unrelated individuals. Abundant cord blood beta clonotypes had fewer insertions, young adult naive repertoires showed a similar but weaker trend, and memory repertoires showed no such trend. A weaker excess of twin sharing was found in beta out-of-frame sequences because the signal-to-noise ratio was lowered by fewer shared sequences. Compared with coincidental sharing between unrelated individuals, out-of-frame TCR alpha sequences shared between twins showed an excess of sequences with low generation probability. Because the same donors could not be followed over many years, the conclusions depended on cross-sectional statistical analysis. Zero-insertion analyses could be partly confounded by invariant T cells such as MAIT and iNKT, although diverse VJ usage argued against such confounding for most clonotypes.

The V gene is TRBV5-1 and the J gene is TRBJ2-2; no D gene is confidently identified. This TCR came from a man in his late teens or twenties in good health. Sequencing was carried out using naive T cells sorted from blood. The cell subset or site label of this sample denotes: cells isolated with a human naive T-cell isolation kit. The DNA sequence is TGCGCCAGCAGCCTACCCATTACCGGGGAGCTGTTTTTT. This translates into CASSLPITGELFF.